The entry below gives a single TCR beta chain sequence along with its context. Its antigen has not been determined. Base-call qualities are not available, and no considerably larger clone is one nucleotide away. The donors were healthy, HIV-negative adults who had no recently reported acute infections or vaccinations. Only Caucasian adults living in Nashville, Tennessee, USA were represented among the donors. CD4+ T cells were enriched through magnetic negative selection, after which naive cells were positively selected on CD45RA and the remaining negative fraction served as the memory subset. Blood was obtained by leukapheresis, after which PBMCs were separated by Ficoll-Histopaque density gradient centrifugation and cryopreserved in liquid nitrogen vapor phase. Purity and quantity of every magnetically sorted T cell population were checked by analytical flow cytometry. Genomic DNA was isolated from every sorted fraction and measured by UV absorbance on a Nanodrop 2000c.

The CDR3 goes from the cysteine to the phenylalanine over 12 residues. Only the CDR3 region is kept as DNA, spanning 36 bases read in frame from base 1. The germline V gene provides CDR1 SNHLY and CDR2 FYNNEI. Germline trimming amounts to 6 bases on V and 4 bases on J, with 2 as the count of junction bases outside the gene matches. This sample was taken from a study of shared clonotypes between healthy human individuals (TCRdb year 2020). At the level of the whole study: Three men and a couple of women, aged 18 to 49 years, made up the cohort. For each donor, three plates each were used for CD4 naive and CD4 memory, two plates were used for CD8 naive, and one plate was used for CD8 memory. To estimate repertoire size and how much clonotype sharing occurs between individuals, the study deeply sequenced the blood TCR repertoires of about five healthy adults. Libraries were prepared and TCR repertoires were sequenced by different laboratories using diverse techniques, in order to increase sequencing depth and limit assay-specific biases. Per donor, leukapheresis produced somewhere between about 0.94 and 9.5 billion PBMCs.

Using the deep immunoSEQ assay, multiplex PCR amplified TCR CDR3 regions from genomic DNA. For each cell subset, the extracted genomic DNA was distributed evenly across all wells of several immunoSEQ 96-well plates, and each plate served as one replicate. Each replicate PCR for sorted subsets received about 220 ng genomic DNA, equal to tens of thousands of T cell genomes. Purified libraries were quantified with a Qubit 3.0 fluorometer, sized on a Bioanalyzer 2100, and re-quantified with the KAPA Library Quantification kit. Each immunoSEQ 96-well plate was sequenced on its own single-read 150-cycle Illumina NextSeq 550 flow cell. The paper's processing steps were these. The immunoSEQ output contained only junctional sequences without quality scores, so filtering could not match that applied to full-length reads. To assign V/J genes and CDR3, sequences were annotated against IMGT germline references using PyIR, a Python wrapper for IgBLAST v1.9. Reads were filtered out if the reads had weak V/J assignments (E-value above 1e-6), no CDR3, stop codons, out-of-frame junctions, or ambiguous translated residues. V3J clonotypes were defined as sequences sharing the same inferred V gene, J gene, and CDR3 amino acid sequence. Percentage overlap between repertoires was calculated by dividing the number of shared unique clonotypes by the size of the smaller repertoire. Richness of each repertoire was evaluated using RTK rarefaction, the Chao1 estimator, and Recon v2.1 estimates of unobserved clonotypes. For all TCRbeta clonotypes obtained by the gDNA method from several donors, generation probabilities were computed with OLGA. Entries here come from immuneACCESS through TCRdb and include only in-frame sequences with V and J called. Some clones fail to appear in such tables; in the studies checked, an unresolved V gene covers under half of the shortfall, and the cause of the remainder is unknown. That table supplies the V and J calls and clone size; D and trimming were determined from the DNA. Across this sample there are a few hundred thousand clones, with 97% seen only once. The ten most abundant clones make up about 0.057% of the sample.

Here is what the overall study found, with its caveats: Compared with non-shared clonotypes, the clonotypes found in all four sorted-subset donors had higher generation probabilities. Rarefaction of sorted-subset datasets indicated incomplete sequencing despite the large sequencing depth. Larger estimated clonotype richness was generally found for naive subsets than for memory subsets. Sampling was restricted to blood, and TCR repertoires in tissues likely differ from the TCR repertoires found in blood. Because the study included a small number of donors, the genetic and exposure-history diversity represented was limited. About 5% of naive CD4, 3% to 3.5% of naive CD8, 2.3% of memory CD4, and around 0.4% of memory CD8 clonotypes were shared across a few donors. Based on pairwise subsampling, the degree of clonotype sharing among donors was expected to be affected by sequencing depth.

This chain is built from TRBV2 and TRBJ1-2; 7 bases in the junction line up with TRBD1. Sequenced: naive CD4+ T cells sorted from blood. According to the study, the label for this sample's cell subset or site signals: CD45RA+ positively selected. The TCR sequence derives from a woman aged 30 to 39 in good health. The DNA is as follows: TGTGCCAGCAGAAGGGACAGCTATGGCTACACCTTC. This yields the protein CASRRDSYGYTF.